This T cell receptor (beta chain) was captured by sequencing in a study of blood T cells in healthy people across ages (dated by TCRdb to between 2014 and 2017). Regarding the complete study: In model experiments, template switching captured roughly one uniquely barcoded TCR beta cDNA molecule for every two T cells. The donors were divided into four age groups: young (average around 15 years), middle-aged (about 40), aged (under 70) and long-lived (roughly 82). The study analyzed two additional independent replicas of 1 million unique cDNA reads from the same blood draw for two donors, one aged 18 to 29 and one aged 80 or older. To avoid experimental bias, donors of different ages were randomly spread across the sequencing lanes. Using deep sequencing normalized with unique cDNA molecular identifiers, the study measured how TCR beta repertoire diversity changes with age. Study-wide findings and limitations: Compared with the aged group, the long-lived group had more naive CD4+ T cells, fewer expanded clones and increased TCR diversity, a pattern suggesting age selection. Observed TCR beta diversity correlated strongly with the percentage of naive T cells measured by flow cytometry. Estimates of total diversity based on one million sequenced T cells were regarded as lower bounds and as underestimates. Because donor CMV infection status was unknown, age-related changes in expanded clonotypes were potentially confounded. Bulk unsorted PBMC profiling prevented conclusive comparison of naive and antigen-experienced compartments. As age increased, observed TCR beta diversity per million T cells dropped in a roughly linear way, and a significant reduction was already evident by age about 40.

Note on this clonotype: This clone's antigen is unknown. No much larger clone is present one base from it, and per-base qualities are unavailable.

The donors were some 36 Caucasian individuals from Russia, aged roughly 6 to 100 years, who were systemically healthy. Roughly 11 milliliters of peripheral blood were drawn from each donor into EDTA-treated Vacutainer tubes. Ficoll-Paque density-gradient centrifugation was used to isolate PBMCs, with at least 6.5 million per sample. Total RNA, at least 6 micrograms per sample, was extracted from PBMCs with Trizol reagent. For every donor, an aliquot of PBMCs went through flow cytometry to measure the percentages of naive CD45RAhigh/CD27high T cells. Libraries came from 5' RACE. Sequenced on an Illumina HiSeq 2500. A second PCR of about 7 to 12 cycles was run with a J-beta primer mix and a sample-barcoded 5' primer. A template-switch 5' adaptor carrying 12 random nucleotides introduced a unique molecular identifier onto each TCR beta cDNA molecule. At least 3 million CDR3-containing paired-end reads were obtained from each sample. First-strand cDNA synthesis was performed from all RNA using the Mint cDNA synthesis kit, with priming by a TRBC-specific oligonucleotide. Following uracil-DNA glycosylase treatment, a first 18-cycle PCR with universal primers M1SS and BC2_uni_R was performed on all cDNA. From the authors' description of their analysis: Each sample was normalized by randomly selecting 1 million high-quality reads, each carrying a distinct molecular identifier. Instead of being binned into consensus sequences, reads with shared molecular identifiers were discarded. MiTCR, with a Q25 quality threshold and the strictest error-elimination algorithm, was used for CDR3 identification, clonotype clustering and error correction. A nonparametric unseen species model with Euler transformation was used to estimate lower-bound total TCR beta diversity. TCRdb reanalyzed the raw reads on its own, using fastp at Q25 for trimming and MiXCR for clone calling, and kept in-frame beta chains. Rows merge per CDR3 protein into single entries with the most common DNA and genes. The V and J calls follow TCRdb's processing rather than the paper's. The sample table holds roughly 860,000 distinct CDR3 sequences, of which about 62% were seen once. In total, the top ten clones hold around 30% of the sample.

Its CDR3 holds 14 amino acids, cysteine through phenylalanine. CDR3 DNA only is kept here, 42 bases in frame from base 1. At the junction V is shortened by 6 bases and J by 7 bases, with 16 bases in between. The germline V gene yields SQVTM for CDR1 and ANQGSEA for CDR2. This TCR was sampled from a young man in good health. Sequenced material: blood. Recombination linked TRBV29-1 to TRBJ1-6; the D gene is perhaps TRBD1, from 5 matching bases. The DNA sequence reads TGCAGCGTGTTGGTGGCAGGGCACAATTCACCCCTCCACTTT. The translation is CSVLVAGHNSPLHF. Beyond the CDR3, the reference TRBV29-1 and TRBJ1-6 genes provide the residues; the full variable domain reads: SAVISQKPSRDICQRGTSLTIQCQVDSQVTMMFWYRQQPGQSLTLIATANQGSEATYESGFVIDKFPISRPNLTFSTLTVSNMSPEDSSIYLCSVLVAGHNSPLHFGNGTRLTVT.